These 30 T cell receptor beta chains were sequenced from one sample in a study of T cells in Graves' hyperthyroidism and ophthalmopathy. It was RNA transcripts that yielded the amplified TCR beta CDR3 regions. The HTBI primer set served for first-round RT-PCR of the TCR CDR3. TCRdb re-derived calls from the multiplex PCR reads in MiXCR, one entry per CDR3 protein. The data show 750,000 to 900,000 distinct CDR3 sequences, over 35% seen once. Input material: blood. The receptors originated from a man aged 18 to 35 with Graves' hyperthyroidism.

This sequence joins TRBV25-1 and TRBJ1-4, with TRBD1 matching 7 bases. This CDR3 is 12 amino acids long. With V trimmed by 10 bases and J by 8 bases, 7 bases remained unmatched. Germline V gene lookup returns CDR1 MGHDK and CDR2 SYGVNS. Here the CDR3 DNA reads TGTGCCATCAGGGGGAATGCCGAAAAACTGTTTTTT. It specifies CAIRGNAEKLFF.

The J gene is TRBJ2-5, the V gene TRBV12-3 or TRBV12-4, with a possible D match to TRBD2 (5 bases). Trimming stripped 1 base from V and 3 bases from J, with 12 bases between. CDR3 length equals 15 residues. CDR3 residues: CASSLGGLVEETQYF. The CDR3 DNA reads as TGTGCCAGCAGTTTAGGAGGGCTAGTCGAAGAGACCCAGTACTTC.

The chain has TRBV7-6 and TRBJ2-5, with D possibly TRBD2 on 6 matching bases. Germline CDR1 SGHVS, CDR2 FNYEAQ. The CDR3 sequence is 16 residues long. Trimming removed 5 bases from V and 4 bases from J, with 20 bases in between. The CDR3 spells CASSQEGGIGGETQYF. The CDR3 DNA is TGTGCCAGCAGCCAAGAGGGCGGGATAGGAGGAGAGACCCAGTACTTC.

This chain links TRBV6-5 with TRBJ2-7, with a tentative D call TRBD2 (6 bases). Germline V CDR1 and CDR2: MNHEY, SVGAGI. The CDR3 contains 16 residues. V lost 2 bases, J lost 0 bases, and 14 bases lay in between. The CDR3 region has the DNA TGTGCCAGCAGTTACGGCGGGGCGGTAAGCTCCTACGAGCAGTACTTC. This codes for CASSYGGAVSSYEQYF.

This clonotype was seen a single time. The gene calls are TRBV10-3 and TRBJ1-1; D ambiguous. Germline assignment: CDR1 ENHRY and CDR2 SYGVKD. The length of the CDR3 is 10 residues. Trimming stripped 10 bases from V and 1 base from J, with 4 bases between. CDR3 protein: CAKSNTEAFF. The CDR3 DNA reads TGTGCCAAGTCGAACACTGAAGCTTTCTTT.

This chain's CDR3 is CASSPGRPSYEQYF. The CDR3 DNA reads as TGTGCCAGCAGCCCGGGTCGTCCCTCCTACGAGCAGTACTTC. This chain uses TRBV11-2 with TRBJ2-7; unclear D gene. The ends were cut back, 5 bases at V and 0 bases at J, with 11 bases in the middle. The germline V gene encodes CDR1 SGHAT and CDR2 FQNNGV. The length of the CDR3 is 14 residues. The full variable domain, completed using reference TRBV11-2 and TRBJ2-7, is EAGVAQSPRYKIIEKRQSVAFWCNPISGHATLYWYQQILGQGPKLLIQFQNNGVVDDSQLPKDRFSAERLKGVDSTLKIQPAKLEDSAVYLCASSPGRPSYEQYFGPGTRLTVT.

This clonotype occurred many times. The chain carries TRBV20-1 and TRBJ2-5; D call uncertain. From germline, CDR1 is DFQATT and CDR2 SNEGSKA (reference sequence). CDR3 length: 12 residues. V shed 3 bases and J shed 2 bases, with 7 bases lying between them. The CDR3 DNA reads as TGCAGTGCTAGCCCGGTTCAAGAGACCCAGTACTTC. As protein: CSASPVQETQYF.

This clonotype turned up a few times. The chain carries TRBV4-3 and TRBJ2-2; 12 nucleotides align to TRBD2. The V segment lost 4 bases and the J segment 5 bases; nucleotides outside the gene matches: 5. This CDR3 has 16 amino acids. The germline CDR1 and CDR2 sequences are LGHNA and YSLEER. CDR3 protein: CASSPTTSGRTGELFF. CDR3 sequence (DNA): TGCGCCAGCAGCCCCACAACTAGCGGGAGGACCGGGGAGCTGTTTTTT.

This clonotype was detected ten times or more. The chain joins TRBV19 to TRBJ1-6, with unresolved D. CDR1 and CDR2 (germline): LNHDA, SQIVND (reference sequence). This CDR3 has 13 amino acids. V lost 9 bases and J lost 6, with 12 bases in between. CDR3: CASRETLNSPLHF. The CDR3 region has the DNA TGTGCCAGCCGGGAGACCCTTAATTCACCCCTCCACTTT.

This clonotype was counted a few times. The CDR3 reads CASSSRGGLSEQYF. As DNA, the CDR3 is TGTGCCAGCAGTTCCCGGGGGGGATTAAGTGAGCAGTACTTC. The chain uses TRBV12-3 or TRBV12-4 and TRBJ2-7; 8 bases are a match to TRBD2. This CDR3 spans 14 amino acids. V gave up 4 bases and J gave up 7 bases; unmatched junction bases: 9.

This clonotype was seen ten or more times. The rearrangement uses TRBV7-9 and TRBJ2-5, with D hard to call. The CDR3 covers 12 residues. Trimming took 5 bases from V and 5 from J, leaving 9 bases between them. CDR1 is SEHNR, CDR2 FQNEAQ, per germline (reference sequence). Here the CDR3 reads CASSGQAETQYF. CDR3 DNA: TGTGCCAGCAGCGGGCAGGCGGAGACCCAGTACTTC.

This sequence joins TRBV19 and TRBJ1-2, with D perhaps TRBD1 (5 bases). This CDR3 is 13 amino acids long. V lost 8 bases, J lost 3 bases, and 13 bases lay in between. Germline loops: CDR1 LNHDA, CDR2 SQIVND (reference sequence). The CDR3 region is CASRRDGYYGYTF. The CDR3, as DNA: TGTGCCAGTCGACGGGACGGATACTATGGCTACACCTTC.

J is TRBJ1-1 and V is TRBV4-3; D is perhaps TRBD1 (5 bases). With 1 base removed from V and 4 bases from J, the gap between germline ends came to 13 bases. CDR3 length: 15 amino acids. Per the germline V gene, CDR1 is LGHNA and CDR2 is YSLEER. The CDR3 nucleotides are TGCGCCAGCAGCCAAGCCCCGGCGGGGGGCACTGAAGCTTTCTTT. This sequence encodes CASSQAPAGGTEAFF.

Written as DNA, the CDR3 is TGCGCCAGCAGCCTTGCGACAGGGAAAGAGACCCAGTACTTC. Amino acids: CASSLATGKETQYF. The chain has TRBV4-1 and TRBJ2-5, with 7 positions matching TRBD1. The CDR3 has 14 residues. The V gene end was trimmed by 4 bases and the J gene end by 3 bases; junction bases not matched to a gene: 5. Germline-derived CDR1 and CDR2 are MGHRA and YSYEKL.

V gene TRBV7-9 combines with J gene TRBJ2-5, with D perhaps TRBD1 (6 bases). With 5 bases removed from V and 3 bases from J, the gap between germline ends came to 13 bases. Germline lookup yields CDR1 SEHNR and CDR2 FQNEAQ (reference sequence). The CDR3 is 14 residues long. The CDR3 sequence is CASSQGTSKETQYF. In nucleotides, the CDR3 is TGTGCCAGCAGCCAGGGGACATCTAAAGAGACCCAGTACTTC.

The CDR3 nucleotides read TGTGCCAGCAGAGTGGGGCAATCCTACGAGCAGTACTTC. This sequence encodes CASRVGQSYEQYF. The genes are TRBV9 and TRBJ2-7, with a weak D call TRBD1 (5 bases). Germline CDR1 and CDR2: SGDLS and YYNGEE. Trimming stripped 5 bases from V and 1 base from J, with 10 bases between. The CDR3 is 13 residues long. The full variable domain, rest sourced from reference TRBV9 and TRBJ2-7, is DSGVTQTPKHLITATGQRVTLRCSPRSGDLSVYWYQQSLDQGLQFLIQYYNGEERAKGNILERFSAQQFPDLHSELNLSSLELGDSALYFCASRVGQSYEQYFGPGTRLTVT.

The table lists this clonotype with many counts. This chain connects TRBV15 to TRBJ2-7, with D hard to call. This CDR3 has 15 amino acids. Trimming stripped 8 bases from V and 2 bases from J, with 19 bases between. Germline loops: CDR1 LNHNV, CDR2 YYDKDF (reference sequence). The CDR3 coding sequence is TGTGCCACCTCCGCGGCCGGCAGTATCGCCTACGAGCAGTACTTC. Encoded protein: CATSAAGSIAYEQYF.

This rearrangement joins TRBV19 to TRBJ1-2; 8 bases map to TRBD1. Germline V lookup: CDR1 LNHDA, CDR2 SQIVND (reference sequence). The ends lost 4 bases at V and 7 bases at J; junction bases unmatched: 8. The CDR3 loop spans 14 amino acids. CDR3: CASSNDRGEGGYTF. The CDR3 DNA is TGTGCCAGTAGTAATGACAGGGGAGAGGGTGGCTACACCTTC.

This chain uses TRBV29-1 with TRBJ2-5; 7 bases are a match to TRBD1. Germline CDR1 reads SQVTM; CDR2 reads ANQGSEA. V lost 4 bases to trimming and J lost 0 bases; unmatched junction nucleotides: 11. This CDR3 has 16 residues. The CDR3 sequence: CSVGDREHPYQETQYF. CDR3 nucleotides: TGCAGCGTTGGAGACAGGGAGCATCCATACCAAGAGACCCAGTACTTC.

The chain uses TRBV9 and TRBJ1-5, with a weak D call TRBD1 (5 bases). Trimming left V 4 bases short and J 6 bases short, with 14 bases between. CDR1 and CDR2 from the germline V gene are SGDLS and YYNGEE. CDR3 size: 14 residues. The CDR3, as DNA: TGTGCCAGCAGCCAAGATGGGGGGAGTCAGCCCCAGCATTTT. It translates to CASSQDGGSQPQHF.

At least ten counts were recorded for this clonotype. This chain uses TRBV29-1 with TRBJ1-4; D call uncertain. The ends were cut back, 2 bases at V and 2 bases at J, with 9 bases in the middle. The CDR3 spans 14 residues. Germline CDR1 and CDR2: SQVTM and ANQGSEA. CDR3 nucleotides: TGCAGCGTTGAATCCCCGGCGACTAATGAAAAACTGTTTTTT. Its protein is CSVESPATNEKLFF.

The CDR3 protein is CATSRDWAVEQPQHF. The CDR3 DNA reads as TGTGCCACCAGCAGAGATTGGGCAGTCGAGCAGCCCCAGCATTTT. This chain uses TRBV15 with TRBJ1-5; D remains unclear. Germline assignment: CDR1 LNHNV and CDR2 YYDKDF (reference sequence). This CDR3 spans 15 amino acids. Trimming cost V 0 bases and J 7 bases, with 13 bases left between them.

The V gene is TRBV4-1, the J gene TRBJ1-4, with 9 bases lining up with TRBD1. V dropped 0 bases and J dropped 7; count of bases not matched to a gene: 3. This CDR3 has 15 amino acids. CDR1 and CDR2 (germline): MGHRA, YSYEKL. CDR3 sequence (DNA): TGCGCCAGCAGCCAAGACGGGACAGGGCTTGAAAAACTGTTTTTT. Its protein is CASSQDGTGLEKLFF.

The V call is TRBV11-1, the J call TRBJ1-1; a weak D match, TRBD1 (5 bases). V dropped 5 bases and J dropped 1 base, with 20 bases sitting between them. In germline, CDR1 is SGHAT, CDR2 FQDESV (reference sequence). The CDR3 has 17 residues. The CDR3 loop reads CASSPIFARAGNTEAFF. The CDR3 nucleotides read TGTGCCAGCAGCCCCATCTTTGCCAGGGCTGGGAACACTGAAGCTTTCTTT.

This sequence joins TRBV12-5 and TRBJ1-4; D perhaps matches TRBD1 (6 bases). The V gene's germline CDR1 is LGHNT and CDR2 FRNRAP. The ends were cut back, 4 bases at V and 5 bases at J, with 11 bases in the middle. CDR3 length equals 14 residues. DNA for the CDR3: TGTGCTAGTGGTTCGACAGGACCAAATGAAAAACTGTTTTTT. Translating it yields CASGSTGPNEKLFF.

Details on this clonotype: This clone may be a read error of a much larger clone one base away. The chain couples TRBV20-1 to TRBJ1-2; 7 bases are a match to TRBD1. The CDR3 sequence is 13 residues long. Per germline, CDR1 DFQATT and CDR2 SNEGSKA (reference sequence). Written as DNA, the CDR3 is TGCAGTGCTAGCCACGCGACAGGGTATGGCTACGCCTTC. The encoded protein is CSASHATGYGYAF.

The chain links TRBV4-1 to TRBJ2-5, with 10 bases matching TRBD2. This CDR3 is 17 amino acids long. Germline V gives CDR1 MGHRA, CDR2 YSYEKL. J gave up 5 bases and V 3 bases, and 12 bases lay outside the gene matches. The CDR3 nucleotides are TGCGCCAGCAGCCAGTTAGTAGCGGGGGGTACCGGGGAGACCCAGTACTTC. It is translated as CASSQLVAGGTGETQYF.

This clonotype was counted only a few times. The chain recombines TRBV7-2 with TRBJ1-1, with D hard to call. Deletions cut 5 bases from V and 3 bases from J, with 13 bases between. This CDR3 is built from 14 residues. In germline, CDR1 is SGHTA, CDR2 FQGNSA. Here the CDR3 DNA reads TGTGCCAGCAGCAAAACGCTGGGATACACTGAAGCTTTCTTT. Translated: CASSKTLGYTEAFF.

This sequence joins TRBV19 and TRBJ2-7, with TRBD2 identical over 8 bases. V trimming: 0 bases; J trimming: 2 bases; junction bases outside the gene matches: 3. The CDR3 consists of 15 residues. From germline, CDR1 is LNHDA and CDR2 SQIVND (reference sequence). CDR3 in amino acids: CASSIERGATYEQYF. The CDR3 DNA reads TGTGCCAGTAGTATAGAGCGGGGGGCTACCTACGAGCAGTACTTC.

The V gene is TRBV20-1, the J gene TRBJ2-5, with no clear D. CDR1 DFQATT and CDR2 SNEGSKA come from the germline V gene (reference sequence). Trimming took 3 bases from V and 5 from J, leaving 13 bases between them. The CDR3 contains 13 residues. CDR3 loop: CSASGVGMETQYF. In nucleotides, the CDR3 is TGCAGTGCTAGTGGAGTTGGGATGGAGACCCAGTACTTC.